Each of the 18 T cell receptor beta chains below was sequenced from the same sample in a study of beta chain features in type 1 diabetes. The investigators reverse transcribed all of the isolated RNA, so they sequenced expressed TCRB transcripts. Clones were sequenced by immunoSEQ multiplex PCR, and TCRdb holds only the in-frame ones, with some missing. The sample lists 970,000 or so clones, under 20% occurring once. Specimen: naive CD4+ T cells from blood. These TCRs come from a woman aged 18-29 years in good health.

The chain uses TRBV25-1 and TRBJ2-3; 10 nucleotides line up with TRBD2. CDR3 size: 17 residues. V shed 3 bases and J 1 base; nucleotides not matched to a gene: 7. The germline V gene has CDR1 MGHDK and CDR2 SYGVNS. In DNA, the CDR3 is TGTGCCAGCAGTGACTCTAGCGGGAGTGTCGGCACAGATACGCAGTATTTT. Protein product: CASSDSSGSVGTDTQYF.

Points on this clone: Additional DNA sequences in this sample encode the identical CDR3. The chain is built from TRBV7-9 and TRBJ2-1; D is perhaps TRBD1 (5 bases). Germline V gene lookup returns CDR1 SEHNR and CDR2 FQNEAQ (reference sequence). With 3 bases removed from V and 6 bases from J, the gap between germline ends came to 9 bases. The CDR3 spans 13 residues. The CDR3: CASSLAQGNEQFF. DNA of the CDR3: TGTGCCAGCAGCTTGGCGCAGGGCAATGAGCAGTTCTTC.

This clone was seen a few times. V gene TRBV28 combines with J gene TRBJ2-3; D remains ambiguous. The CDR3 length is 11 residues. V shed 5 bases and J shed 4 bases, with 4 bases lying between them. The V gene's germline CDR1 is MDHEN and CDR2 SYDVKM. The CDR3 coding sequence is TGTGCCAGCAGTGCAGCAGATACGCAGTATTTT. Translating it yields CASSAADTQYF.

This clone was seen a handful of times. The chain joins TRBV28 to TRBJ1-2; D ambiguous. Germline values: CDR1 MDHEN, CDR2 SYDVKM. CDR3 length: 13 amino acids. Trimming took off 7 bases at V and 13 bases at J, with 22 bases between the two ends. Written as DNA, the CDR3 is TGTGCCAGCACCACCTCCGGACGTCCAGCGGGCACCTTC. Residues: CASTTSGRPAGTF.

In its sample, this clone was seen a few times. The gene calls are TRBV7-9 and TRBJ1-1; no clear D gene. Trimming removed 5 bases at V and 0 bases at J, with 10 bases between. The germline gives CDR1 SEHNR, CDR2 FQNEAQ (reference sequence). The CDR3 has 14 amino acids. The CDR3 bases are TGTGCCAGCAGCCCCATTGAGGTGAACACTGAAGCTTTCTTT. It is translated as CASSPIEVNTEAFF.

The CDR3 DNA sequence: TGCAGTGCTCGCTCAGAGACCCAGTACTTC. Its translation: CSARSETQYF. The chain couples TRBV20-1 to TRBJ2-5; no clear D. The V and J ends lost 5 bases and 4 bases respectively, with 5 bases between them. The CDR3 covers 10 residues. Germline lookup yields CDR1 DFQATT and CDR2 SNEGSKA (reference sequence).

CDR3 coding DNA: TGTGCCAGCAGCTCAAGCCATGAAGAGACCCAGTACTTC. Protein sequence: CASSSSHEETQYF. The chain is built from TRBV7-2 and TRBJ2-5; no definite D call. This CDR3 has 13 amino acids. Germline V lookup: CDR1 SGHTA, CDR2 FQGNSA. Trimming took 4 bases from V and 3 from J, leaving 9 bases between them.

This clone was seen a handful of times. V gene TRBV4-1 combines with J gene TRBJ1-1; D call uncertain. CDR3 length: 13 residues. V was clipped by 1 base and J by 5 bases, with 8 bases between them. Per germline, CDR1 MGHRA and CDR2 YSYEKL. For the CDR3, the DNA is TGCGCCAGCAGCCAAGGAGGGCTGACTGAAGCTTTCTTT. This sequence encodes CASSQGGLTEAFF.

This clone is a singleton in its sample. The chain has TRBV27 and TRBJ2-1; D is uncertain. The CDR3 is 15 amino acids. The germline V gene encodes CDR1 MNHEY and CDR2 SMNVEV (reference sequence). V gave up 3 bases and J gave up 0 bases, with 9 bases separating them. The DNA for the CDR3 is TGTGCCAGCAGTTTCGTGGGAAGCTCCTACAATGAGCAGTTCTTC. This sequence encodes CASSFVGSSYNEQFF.

The V call is TRBV19, the J call TRBJ2-2; maybe TRBD1 (6 bases). The V gene's germline CDR1 is LNHDA and CDR2 SQIVND (reference sequence). The CDR3 runs to 15 residues. With 3 bases removed from V and 4 bases from J, the gap between germline ends came to 12 bases. The CDR3, as DNA: TGTGCCAGTAGTATCCAGGGGTCCCCCACCGGGGAGCTGTTTTTT. Its protein is CASSIQGSPTGELFF.

This clone came up a few times. The same CDR3 can be traced to other DNA sequences in this sample. The chain couples TRBV2 to TRBJ1-5; D not certain. The germline V gene encodes CDR1 SNHLY and CDR2 FYNNEI. V lost 2 bases and J 1 base, leaving 0 bases between the germline ends. The CDR3 runs to 12 residues. The CDR3 DNA sequence: TGTGCCAGCAGTGAAAGCAATCAGCCCCAGCATTTT. Residues: CASSESNQPQHF.

The chain carries TRBV7-2 and TRBJ1-3; D is possibly TRBD1 (6 bases). The CDR3 consists of 14 residues. Germline assignment: CDR1 SGHTA and CDR2 FQGNSA. V was shortened by 8 bases and J by 1 base, with 12 bases between the two germline ends. CDR3 nucleotides: TGTGCCAGCGGCCCGGGACATTCTGGAAACACCATATATTTT. Translated: CASGPGHSGNTIYF.

This chain joins TRBV28 and TRBJ1-2, with 8 nucleotides matching TRBD1. This CDR3 spans 14 amino acids. CDR1 is MDHEN and CDR2 is SYDVKM in the germline V gene. The J segment lost 4 bases and the V segment lost 8 bases, leaving 9 bases of the junction unmatched. As DNA, the CDR3 is TGTGCCAGCGGGTCAGGGGGCGTTGGCTATGGCTACACCTTC. It encodes CASGSGGVGYGYTF.

This clone appeared a few times. This chain uses TRBV7-9 with TRBJ2-3, with TRBD1 as a possible D gene (6 bases). The V end was cut by 6 bases, the J end by 2 bases, with 12 bases between. Per germline, CDR1 SEHNR and CDR2 FQNEAQ (reference sequence). This CDR3 spans 14 amino acids. DNA for the CDR3: TGTGCCAGCAGGAAACAGGGAGCCACAGATACGCAGTATTTT. This translates into CASRKQGATDTQYF.

V gene TRBV5-4 combines with J gene TRBJ2-2; possible D gene TRBD2, 5 bases. Germline V gene sequence: CDR1 SGHNT, CDR2 YYREEE (reference sequence). V gave up 3 bases and J gave up 4 bases, with 13 bases separating them. CDR3 length: 15 residues. The CDR3 region is CASSYGKGFTGELFF. CDR3 coding DNA: TGTGCCAGCAGCTACGGGAAGGGTTTCACCGGGGAGCTGTTTTTT.

This clone was observed once. The chain employs TRBV18 and TRBJ2-7; D is uncertain. CDR1 KGHSH and CDR2 LQKENI come from the germline V gene. The length of the CDR3 is 14 residues. The ends were cut back, 5 bases at V and 0 bases at J, with 11 bases in the middle. The CDR3 sequence: CASSEHPSSYEQYF. The CDR3 DNA reads as TGTGCCAGCTCAGAACACCCCAGCTCCTACGAGCAGTACTTC.

This clone was seen a few times. The rearrangement joins TRBV2 to TRBJ2-7; D could derive from TRBD1 or TRBD2 (5 bases each). In germline, CDR1 is SNHLY, CDR2 FYNNEI. The V gene lost 6 bases and the J gene lost 3 bases, with 15 bases spanning the gap. This CDR3 is 14 amino acids long. CDR3: CASRRDGGLYEQYF. In DNA form, the CDR3 reads TGTGCCAGCAGGAGGGACGGAGGACTCTACGAGCAGTACTTC. The whole variable domain, filled in from reference TRBV2 and TRBJ2-7, reads EPEVTQTPSHQVTQMGQEVILRCVPISNHLYFYWYRQILGQKVEFLVSFYNNEISEKSEIFDDQFSVERPDGSNFTLKIRSTKLEDSAMYFCASRRDGGLYEQYFGPGTRLTVT.

The gene calls are TRBV5-1 and TRBJ1-4, with 8 bases identical to TRBD1. The V and J ends lost 1 base and 8 bases, in that order; junction bases with no gene match: 4. CDR1 and CDR2 (germline): SGHRS, YFSETQ. The CDR3 runs to 14 residues. The CDR3: CASSLSGQDEKLFF. The CDR3 DNA follows: TGCGCCAGCAGCTTGTCGGGACAGGACGAAAAACTGTTTTTT.